This record concerns one TCR beta chain sequence. No antigen is known for it. Germline assignment: CDR1 SNHLY and CDR2 FYNNEI. With 5 bases clipped from V and 4 bases from J, the junction kept 13 bases outside the gene matches. The CDR3 is 17 residues long. This specimen belongs to a study of cytomegalovirus exposure and HLA in healthy donors. The study, taken as a whole, reports: Among TCR beta chains, those listed as cytomegalovirus-associated numbered roughly 150.

The PCR made use of 60 Vbeta and 13 Jbeta primers. Using immunoSEQ multiplex PCR, the repertoire was profiled, and TCRdb retains in-frame clones only, with some absent. The sample yields tens of thousands of clones, approximately 79% seen once. Sequenced: PBMCs. The clonotype was recovered from a man younger than 45 in good health and CMV-seronegative. This chain uses TRBV2 with TRBJ2-1, with 8 nucleotides matching TRBD1. Here the CDR3 reads CASSPRGQGQLYNEQFF. CDR3 coding DNA: TGTGCCAGCAGTCCTAGAGGACAGGGACAACTTTACAATGAGCAGTTCTTC.